This T cell receptor beta chain stems from a study of beta chain features in type 1 diabetes. The study, taken as a whole, reports: Within each of all four CD4+ subsets, Type 1 diabetes patients had TCRB CDR3s that were moderately but significantly shorter. Equally in patients and controls, shorter templates might have been favored by PCR.

The study reverse transcribed the entire isolated RNA, so it sequenced expressed TCRB transcripts. Method: immunoSEQ multiplex PCR; TCRdb's copy keeps in-frame clones and lacks some. The sample carries about 650,000 clones, about an eighth recorded once. Per germline, CDR1 SGHAT and CDR2 FQNNGV. The CDR3 is 15 amino acids. V was pared by 4 bases and J by 4 bases, with 16 bases between. In this sample, this clone turned up a few times. Its target is not known. The sequencing sample was made of naive CD4+ T cells from blood. The origin of this receptor is a man aged 25 to 40 with type 1 diabetes. The chain combines TRBV11-2 with TRBJ2-5, with D possibly being TRBD1 (6 bases). The CDR3 sequence is CASSSTGTARETQYF. For the CDR3, the DNA is TGTGCCAGCAGCTCCACAGGGACGGCTAGAGAGACCCAGTACTTC.